Below are 24 T cell receptor beta chains sequenced from a single sample in a study of blood T cell repertoires in COVID-19. Sequencing was performed with immunoSEQ multiplex PCR; in TCRdb, only in-frame clones are kept and a portion is missing. The table records about 130,000 clones, more than 80% of them present only once. Sequenced: peripheral blood. These receptors were obtained from a human donor in a cohort sampled during active COVID-19.

The chain joins TRBV19 to TRBJ1-5; 8 nucleotides match TRBD1. Germline V gives CDR1 LNHDA, CDR2 SQIVND (reference sequence). Unmatched junction bases numbered 10, after V lost 5 bases and J lost 4 bases. The CDR3 is 16 amino acids. CDR3 DNA: TGTGCCAGTAGTCATACGGGACAGGTTGAAAATCAGCCCCAGCATTTT. It specifies CASSHTGQVENQPQHF.

The table lists this clone with a count of one. This rearrangement joins TRBV18 to TRBJ1-1; no firm D call. CDR3 length: 15 amino acids. Germline V gene lookup returns CDR1 KGHSH and CDR2 LQKENI. The germline V and J ends were trimmed by 3 bases and 0 bases, with 11 bases remaining between them. CDR3 sequence (DNA): TGTGCCAGCTCACCCCTAGAAGTTTTGAACACTGAAGCTTTCTTT. Translating gives CASSPLEVLNTEAFF.

This chain joins TRBV19 and TRBJ2-3, with 9 bases that match TRBD2. The germline V gene encodes CDR1 LNHDA and CDR2 SQIVND (reference sequence). Trimming cost V 5 bases and J 3 bases; bases outside gene matches: 3. The CDR3 is made up of 14 amino acids. The CDR3 region has the DNA TGTGCCAGTAGTCGGCTAGCGGGGACAGATACGCAGTATTTT. It translates to CASSRLAGTDTQYF.

The chain links TRBV5-8 to TRBJ2-7, with unresolved D. V lost 4 bases and J lost 5, with 16 bases in between. The CDR3 consists of 14 residues. The germline V gene encodes CDR1 SGHTS and CDR2 YDEGEE. The CDR3 protein is CASSRQLEIDEQYF. In nucleotides, the CDR3 is TGTGCCAGCAGCCGTCAATTAGAAATCGACGAGCAGTACTTC.

The chain has TRBV20-1 and TRBJ2-3; D is undetermined. The CDR3 is made up of 14 amino acids. Trimming took 3 bases from V and 10 from J, leaving 20 bases between them. The germline V gene encodes CDR1 DFQATT and CDR2 SNEGSKA (reference sequence). The CDR3: CSASLDSYVVSQYF. CDR3 DNA sequence: TGCAGTGCTAGTCTAGACTCGTATGTAGTTTCGCAGTATTTT.

The chain is built from TRBV9 and TRBJ1-1; D remains ambiguous. Trimming left V 0 bases short and J 7 bases short, with 13 bases between. Germline CDR1 and CDR2: SGDLS and YYNGEE. The CDR3 is made up of 14 amino acids. CDR3 residues: CASSVVEGTGEAFF. CDR3 sequence (DNA): TGTGCCAGCAGCGTAGTGGAGGGTACCGGTGAAGCTTTCTTT.

The J gene is TRBJ2-2, the V gene TRBV11-3; 7 bases line up with TRBD1. The germline V gene encodes CDR1 SGHNT and CDR2 YENEEA. The CDR3 extends over 16 amino acids. Losses at the gene ends were 1 base for V and 6 bases for J; bases not matched to a gene: 8. CDR3 nucleotides: TGTGCCAGCAGCTTAGGACAGGGCCTTGCACCCGGGGAGCTGTTTTTT. It codes for CASSLGQGLAPGELFF.

The V and J genes are TRBV27 and TRBJ2-2; 8 positions match TRBD1. The CDR3 spans 12 residues. The germline V gene encodes CDR1 MNHEY and CDR2 SMNVEV (reference sequence). Trimming at V came to 6 bases and at J to 14 bases, leaving 8 bases not matched to a gene. The CDR3 loop reads CASSTAGTGLFF. The CDR3 DNA follows: TGTGCCAGCAGCACGGCGGGGACAGGACTGTTTTTT.

The V and J genes are TRBV5-1 and TRBJ2-4; D perhaps matches TRBD2 (6 bases). Trimming stripped 2 bases from V and 9 bases from J, with 21 bases between. CDR1 and CDR2 (germline): SGHRS, YFSETQ. The CDR3 is 16 amino acids. The CDR3 spells CASSFGDSDLRSIQYF. Here the CDR3 DNA reads TGCGCCAGCAGCTTCGGGGACTCCGATTTACGGAGCATTCAGTACTTC.

The V call is TRBV7-2, the J call TRBJ2-1, with D unclear. V was shortened by 5 bases and J by 1 base, with 6 bases between the two germline ends. The CDR3 spans 13 residues. Germline lookup yields CDR1 SGHTA and CDR2 FQGNSA. The CDR3 sequence: CASSVPSYNEQFF. The CDR3, as DNA: TGTGCCAGCAGCGTCCCTTCCTACAATGAGCAGTTCTTC.

This sequence joins TRBV18 and TRBJ2-2; 11 nucleotides line up with TRBD1. Trimming removed 3 bases from V and 14 bases from J; junction bases left unmatched: 5. The CDR3 has 13 amino acids. The V gene's germline CDR1 is KGHSH and CDR2 LQKENI. The CDR3 DNA follows: TGTGCCAGCTCACCTCACGGGACAGGGGGTCTGTTTTTT. This codes for CASSPHGTGGLFF.

This sequence joins TRBV19 and TRBJ2-3; TRBD2 might be the D (5 bases). Trimming took 8 bases from V and 1 from J, leaving 10 bases between them. Germline V gene lookup returns CDR1 LNHDA and CDR2 SQIVND (reference sequence). This CDR3 region has 13 residues. The CDR3 protein is CASVGIRTDTQYF. The CDR3 nucleotides read TGTGCCAGTGTCGGGATTCGCACAGATACGCAGTATTTT.

The V and J genes are TRBV6-2 or TRBV6-3 and TRBJ1-3; D gene ambiguous. The germline gives CDR1 MNHEY, CDR2 SVGEGT. The CDR3 consists of 12 residues. Trimming took 6 bases from V and 4 from J, leaving 7 bases between them. DNA for the CDR3: TGTGCCAGCAGCTCCGTGGGAAACACCATATATTTT. Residues: CASSSVGNTIYF.

J is TRBJ2-1 and V is TRBV2, with TRBD2 as a possible D gene (5 bases). V was shortened by 8 bases and J by 1 base, with 9 bases between the two germline ends. CDR1 and CDR2 from the germline V gene are SNHLY and FYNNEI. The CDR3 runs to 13 residues. CDR3 region: CASSRESYNEQFF. CDR3 DNA: TGTGCCAGCTCCCGGGAATCCTACAATGAGCAGTTCTTC.

J is TRBJ1-1 and V is TRBV27; 8 bases fit TRBD1. There are 15 residues in the CDR3. Germline V CDR1 and CDR2: MNHEY, SMNVEV (reference sequence). The V and J ends lost 2 bases and 10 bases, in that order; junction bases with no gene match: 12. The DNA for the CDR3 is TGTGCCAGCAGTTTAGGGACAGGCCTTCGATTTGGAGCTTTCTTT. As protein: CASSLGTGLRFGAFF.

This chain uses TRBV7-2 with TRBJ2-4; 9 nucleotides align to TRBD1. Germline V gene sequence: CDR1 SGHTA, CDR2 FQGNSA. CDR3 length: 14 residues. V trimming: 4 bases; J trimming: 7 bases; junction bases outside the gene matches: 5. The CDR3 DNA is TGTGCCAGCAGCTCCAGGACAGGGGAGAACATTCAGTACTTC. Amino acid sequence: CASSSRTGENIQYF.

The rearrangement uses TRBV27 and TRBJ1-1, with D unclear. Per germline, CDR1 MNHEY and CDR2 SMNVEV (reference sequence). Trimming pared 5 bases from V and 4 bases from J, leaving 14 bases between. The CDR3 extends over 14 amino acids. The CDR3 nucleotides read TGTGCCAGCAGTATAGTCGGGTACGGCACTGAAGCTTTCTTT. This encodes CASSIVGYGTEAFF.

J is TRBJ2-6 and V is TRBV5-1, with D hard to call. This CDR3 has 17 amino acids. Germline-derived CDR1 and CDR2 are SGHRS and YFSETQ. Trimming cost V 4 bases and J 0 bases, with 14 bases left between them. The CDR3 region is CASSPRPRISGANVLTF. The CDR3 nucleotides read TGCGCCAGCAGCCCCCGTCCCAGGATCTCTGGGGCCAACGTCCTGACTTTC.

J is TRBJ1-1 and V is TRBV7-6, with 7 bases aligning to TRBD1. V shed 5 bases and J 1 base; nucleotides not matched to a gene: 4. The germline CDR1 and CDR2 sequences are SGHVS and FNYEAQ. The CDR3 has 14 residues. The CDR3 region has the DNA TGTGCCAGCAGCACTGGGACAGCGAACACTGAAGCTTTCTTT. This encodes CASSTGTANTEAFF.

The chain combines TRBV29-1 with TRBJ2-3; 10 nucleotides agree with TRBD2. The CDR3 runs to 16 residues. The germline V gene encodes CDR1 SQVTM and CDR2 ANQGSEA. After removal of 1 base from V and 5 bases from J, the junction contained 9 bases not matched to a gene. CDR3 amino acids: CSVEGFSGRKGDTQYF. The CDR3 DNA reads as TGCAGCGTTGAAGGTTTTAGCGGGAGGAAGGGAGATACGCAGTATTTT.

In this sample, this clone turned up once. The chain recombines TRBV9 with TRBJ2-4; D ambiguous. V lost 2 bases, J lost 0 bases, and 15 bases lay in between. CDR1 is SGDLS, CDR2 YYNGEE, per germline. The CDR3 contains 17 residues. The CDR3: CASSVMESRLAKNIQYF. CDR3 nucleotides: TGTGCCAGCAGCGTTATGGAGTCGCGGCTAGCCAAAAACATTCAGTACTTC.

The chain joins TRBV11-2 to TRBJ1-2; D is unclear. V gave up 0 bases and J gave up 4 bases, with 9 bases separating them. The length of the CDR3 is 14 residues. Germline loops: CDR1 SGHAT, CDR2 FQNNGV. CDR3 sequence: CASSLDGSFYGYTF. The CDR3 DNA reads as TGTGCCAGCAGCTTAGACGGGAGCTTCTATGGCTACACCTTC.

This chain connects TRBV24-1 to TRBJ1-2; D is undetermined. The length of the CDR3 is 15 residues. With 0 bases removed from V and 4 bases from J, the gap between germline ends came to 11 bases. Germline CDR1 reads KGHDR; CDR2 reads SFDVKD. CDR3 loop: CATSDLTDFAYGYTF. DNA for the CDR3: TGTGCCACCAGTGATTTGACAGATTTTGCCTATGGCTACACCTTC.

This sequence joins TRBV6-5 and TRBJ1-2, with a weak D call TRBD1 (6 bases). V was trimmed by 4 bases and J by 4 bases, leaving 13 bases between them. The CDR3 covers 14 residues. Looked up from germline, CDR1 is MNHEY and CDR2 is SVGAGI. The CDR3 DNA reads TGTGCCAGCAGTTTAACTCAGGGGTCCTATGGCTACACCTTC. This sequence encodes CASSLTQGSYGYTF.